The sequence of this T cell receptor beta chain was determined in a study of early T cells in non-severe SARS-CoV-2 infection. The V gene's germline CDR1 is MNHEY and CDR2 SVGEGT. CDR3 length: 15 amino acids. Unmatched junction bases numbered 9, after V lost 6 bases and J lost 3 bases. TCRdb re-called the 5' RACE reads with MiXCR, one entry per CDR3 protein. The sample lists more than 50,000 distinct CDR3 sequences, roughly an eighth occurring once. The gene calls are TRBV6-2 or TRBV6-3 and TRBJ2-7, with TRBD1 identical over 9 bases. The sequenced sample was whole blood, obtained at baseline. This receptor was taken from an adult who was a healthcare worker with PCR-confirmed SARS-CoV-2 infection or an uninfected control (not recorded which). In DNA form, the CDR3 reads TGTGCCAGCAGCCGACCCGGGACAGGGATCTACGAGCAGTACTTC. This gives the protein CASSRPGTGIYEQYF.